One T cell receptor beta chain is described in this entry. This clonotype was picked up many times. No cognate antigen has been identified for it. Per-nucleotide qualities are absent, and no much larger clonotype sits a single base away. This record belongs to a study of T-cell reconstitution after alpha-beta-depleted transplantation in children listed by TCRdb under 2016. Background for the entire study: Using TCR repertoire profiling, the study followed T-cell immune reconstitution in a quantitative way in children after TCRalphabeta/CD19-depleted allogeneic hematopoietic cell transplantation. General findings and caveats noted by the study authors: Hyperexpanded clone frequencies declined over subsequent months; after one year, T-cell counts and TCRbeta diversity were mostly attributed to newly produced T cells. Apparently early alphabetaT-cell count recovery about two months after transplant reportedly relied on only several hundred rapidly expanded clones derived from non-depleted graft cells. In some patients, the high TCRbeta diversity seen at day 60 was put down to recipient T cells and intrathymic progenitors that had survived conditioning.

The CDR3 holds 14 amino acids from the cysteine to the phenylalanine. The CDR3 DNA has 42 bases and is translated from base 1. For CDR1 and CDR2, the germline V gene lists MNHNS and SASEGT. Here V drops 7 bases and J drops 1 base, and the junction holds 5 bases not matched to any gene. Receptors were amplified or captured by PCR. The sequencer listed for this sample is Illumina HiSeq 2500. Molecular barcoding was employed in the preparation of TCR libraries, with unique molecular identifiers being used to normalize TCRbeta repertoire quantification. TCRdb cleaned the public reads at Q25 with fastp, built clones with MiXCR and kept in-frame beta chains. One record per CDR3 amino acid sequence lists the most common genes and DNA. The sample table holds 150,000 to 200,000 distinct CDR3 sequences, of which 11% were seen once. Around 13% of the sample belongs to the ten largest clones. Read against the paper, the sample's treatment or condition label means: allogeneic hematopoietic cell transplantation with graft depleted of TCRalphabeta T cells and CD19 B cells. TCRalphabeta/CD19-depleted allogeneic hematopoietic cell grafts were given to the transplant recipients, all of whom were children.

The receptor's source is a boy aged 2 to 10 with acute myeloid leukemia, due to receive a stem cell transplant. The receptor chain draws on TRBV6-1 and TRBJ2-3, with 7 bases in between that match TRBD2. The sample in question was PBMCs, obtained before TCRalphabeta/CD19-depleted stem cell transplant. CDR3 loop: CASMAAGRTDTQYF. The DNA sequence is as follows: TGTGCCAGCATGGCAGCGGGACGCACAGATACGCAGTATTTT.